A single T cell receptor beta chain is shown here with its context. Its antigen is undetermined. The record originates from a study of shared clonotypes between healthy human individuals. Negatively enriched CD4+ T cells were divided by CD45RA into naive and memory. Deep was the level at which the assay was run. Measured with immunoSEQ multiplex PCR; TCRdb has only the in-frame clones, and not every one. The data hold millions of clones, with roughly 93% observed a single time. The study, taken as a whole, reports: Some clonotypes were shared by all four sorted-subset donors, while others were not shared. The non-shared ones had lower generation probabilities than the shared ones.

Specimen: naive CD4+ T cells from PBMCs. Subset indicated: CD45RA+ positively selected. This clonotype was obtained from a man between 18 and 35 years old in good health. Some clones in this sample may be carry-over from other donors' samples.

CDR3 region: CASSQDLGRRNQPQHF. As DNA, the CDR3 is TGCGCCAGCAGCCAAGATCTGGGACGGCGGAATCAGCCCCAGCATTTT. The chain recombines TRBV4-1 with TRBJ1-5, with D tentatively TRBD1 (5 bases). The CDR3 is 16 amino acids. Germline CDR1 reads MGHRA; CDR2 reads YSYEKL. The V end lost 0 bases, the J end lost 4 bases, and 13 bases lay between the germline ends.